This TCR beta chain derives from a study of shared clonotypes between healthy human individuals. Produced via immunoSEQ multiplex PCR; TCRdb's table is partial and in-frame only. The sample lists 300,000 to 350,000 clones; 70% to 75% were seen once. Germline CDR1 and CDR2: LGHNA and YSLEER. V shed 2 bases and J 7 bases; nucleotides not matched to a gene: 13. This CDR3 has 18 residues. The TCR sequence derives from a man between 25 and 39 years old in good health. Sequencing used memory CD4+ T cells sorted from blood. Regarding subset: CD45RA-negative fraction. The gene calls are TRBV4-3 and TRBJ2-5, with 13 bases that match TRBD2. The CDR3 reads CASSQIGTSGIGSGTQYF. CDR3 coding DNA: TGCGCCAGCAGCCAAATCGGGACTAGCGGGATTGGCTCGGGGACCCAGTACTTC.